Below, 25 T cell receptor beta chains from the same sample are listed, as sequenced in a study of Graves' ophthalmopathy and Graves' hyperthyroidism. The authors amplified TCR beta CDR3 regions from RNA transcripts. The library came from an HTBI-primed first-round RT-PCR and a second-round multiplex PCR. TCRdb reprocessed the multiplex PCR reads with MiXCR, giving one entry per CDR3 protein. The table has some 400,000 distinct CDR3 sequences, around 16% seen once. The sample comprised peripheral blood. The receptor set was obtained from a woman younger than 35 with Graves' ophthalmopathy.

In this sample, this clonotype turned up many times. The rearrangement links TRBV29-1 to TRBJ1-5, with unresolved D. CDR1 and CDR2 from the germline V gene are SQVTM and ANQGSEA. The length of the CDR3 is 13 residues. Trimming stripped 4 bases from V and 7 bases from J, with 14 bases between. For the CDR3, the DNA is TGCAGCGTTGGGAAAGGAATTGGCCAGCCCCAGCATTTT. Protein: CSVGKGIGQPQHF. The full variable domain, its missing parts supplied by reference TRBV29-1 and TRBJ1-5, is SAVISQKPSRDICQRGTSLTIQCQVDSQVTMMFWYRQQPGQSLTLIATANQGSEATYESGFVIDKFPISRPNLTFSTLTVSNMSPEDSSIYLCSVGKGIGQPQHFGDGTRLSIL.

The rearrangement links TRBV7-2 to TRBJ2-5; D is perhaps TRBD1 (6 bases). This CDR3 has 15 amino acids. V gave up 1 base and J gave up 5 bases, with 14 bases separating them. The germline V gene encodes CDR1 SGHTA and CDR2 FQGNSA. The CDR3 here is CASSLVGRGWETQYF. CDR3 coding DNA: TGTGCCAGCAGCTTAGTGGGCAGGGGCTGGGAGACCCAGTACTTC. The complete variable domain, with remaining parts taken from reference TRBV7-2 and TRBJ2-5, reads GAGVSQSPSNKVTEKGKDVELRCDPISGHTALYWYRQSLGQGLEFLIYFQGNSAPDKSGLPSDRFSAERTGGSVSTLTIQRTQQEDSAVYLCASSLVGRGWETQYFGPGTRLLVL.

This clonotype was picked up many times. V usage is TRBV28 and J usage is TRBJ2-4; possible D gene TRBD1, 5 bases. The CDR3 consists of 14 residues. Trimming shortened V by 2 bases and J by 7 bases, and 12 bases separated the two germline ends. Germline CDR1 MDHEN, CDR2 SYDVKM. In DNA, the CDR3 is TGTGCCAGCAGTTTAGACAGTTGGTCGAACATTCAGTACTTC. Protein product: CASSLDSWSNIQYF. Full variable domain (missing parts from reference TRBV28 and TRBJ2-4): DVKVTQSSRYLVKRTGEKVFLECVQDMDHENMFWYRQDPGLGLRLIYFSYDVKMKEKGDIPEGYSVSREKKERFSLILESASTNQTSMYLCASSLDSWSNIQYFGAGTRLSVL.

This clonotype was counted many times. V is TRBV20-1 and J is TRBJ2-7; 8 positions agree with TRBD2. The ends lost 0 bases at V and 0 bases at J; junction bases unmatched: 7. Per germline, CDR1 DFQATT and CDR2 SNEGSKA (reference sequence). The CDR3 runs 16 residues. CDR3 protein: CSARDYRGGISYEQYF. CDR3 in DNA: TGCAGTGCTAGAGATTATCGGGGGGGAATCTCCTACGAGCAGTACTTC.

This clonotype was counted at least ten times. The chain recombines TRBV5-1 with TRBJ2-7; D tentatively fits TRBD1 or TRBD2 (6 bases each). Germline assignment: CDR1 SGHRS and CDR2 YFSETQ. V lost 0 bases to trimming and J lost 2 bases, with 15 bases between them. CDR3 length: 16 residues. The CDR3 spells CASSLAPFGGPYEQYF. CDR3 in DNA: TGCGCCAGCAGCTTGGCCCCGTTTGGGGGGCCCTACGAGCAGTACTTC.

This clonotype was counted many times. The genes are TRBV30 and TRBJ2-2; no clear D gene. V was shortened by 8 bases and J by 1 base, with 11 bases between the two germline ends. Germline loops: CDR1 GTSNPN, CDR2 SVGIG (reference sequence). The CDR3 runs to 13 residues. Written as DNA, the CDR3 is TGTGCCCAAGGCTACATGAACACCGGGGAGCTGTTTTTT. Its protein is CAQGYMNTGELFF.

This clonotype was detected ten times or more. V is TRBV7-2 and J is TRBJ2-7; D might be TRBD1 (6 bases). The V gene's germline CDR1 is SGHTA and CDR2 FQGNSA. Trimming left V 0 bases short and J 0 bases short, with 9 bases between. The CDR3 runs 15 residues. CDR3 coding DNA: TGTGCCAGCAGCTTAGCCGGGGACAACTCCTACGAGCAGTACTTC. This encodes CASSLAGDNSYEQYF. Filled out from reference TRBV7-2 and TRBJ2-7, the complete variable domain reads GAGVSQSPSNKVTEKGKDVELRCDPISGHTALYWYRQSLGQGLEFLIYFQGNSAPDKSGLPSDRFSAERTGGSVSTLTIQRTQQEDSAVYLCASSLAGDNSYEQYFGPGTRLTVT.

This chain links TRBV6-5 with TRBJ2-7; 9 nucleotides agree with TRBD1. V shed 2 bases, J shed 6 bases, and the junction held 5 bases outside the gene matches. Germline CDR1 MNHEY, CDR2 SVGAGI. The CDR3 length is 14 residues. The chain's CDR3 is CASSYPGQGSEQYF. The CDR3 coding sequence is TGTGCCAGCAGTTACCCGGGACAGGGTTCCGAGCAGTACTTC.

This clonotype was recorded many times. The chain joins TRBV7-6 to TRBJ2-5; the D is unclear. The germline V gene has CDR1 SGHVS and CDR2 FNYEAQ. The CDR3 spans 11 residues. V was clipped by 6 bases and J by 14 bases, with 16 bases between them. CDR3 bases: TGTGCCAGCAGGAGTGGGTACGAGTCCTACTTC. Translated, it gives CASRSGYESYF.

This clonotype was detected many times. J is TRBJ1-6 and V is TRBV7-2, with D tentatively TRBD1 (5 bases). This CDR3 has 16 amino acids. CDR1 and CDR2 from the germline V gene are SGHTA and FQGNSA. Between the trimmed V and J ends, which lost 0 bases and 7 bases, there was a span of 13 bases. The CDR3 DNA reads TGTGCCAGCAGCTTAGCGATGGTCGGGGGGAATTCACCCCTCCACTTT. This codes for CASSLAMVGGNSPLHF.

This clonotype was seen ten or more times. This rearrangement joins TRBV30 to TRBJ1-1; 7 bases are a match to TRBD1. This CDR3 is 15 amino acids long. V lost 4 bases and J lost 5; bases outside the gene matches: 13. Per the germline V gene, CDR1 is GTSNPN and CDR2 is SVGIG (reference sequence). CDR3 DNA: TGTGCCTGGACCCCTGGGCCAGGGGGGTTGACTGAAGCTTTCTTT. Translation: CAWTPGPGGLTEAFF.

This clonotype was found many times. The CDR3 loop is CASSRTVTGELFF. CDR3 nucleotide sequence: TGTGCCAGCAGTCGGACTGTCACCGGGGAGCTGTTTTTT. This sequence joins TRBV7-9 and TRBJ2-2; a weak D match, TRBD2 (5 bases). This CDR3 comprises 13 residues. Germline values: CDR1 SEHNR, CDR2 FQNEAQ (reference sequence). The V gene lost 6 bases and the J gene lost 4 bases, with 9 bases spanning the gap.

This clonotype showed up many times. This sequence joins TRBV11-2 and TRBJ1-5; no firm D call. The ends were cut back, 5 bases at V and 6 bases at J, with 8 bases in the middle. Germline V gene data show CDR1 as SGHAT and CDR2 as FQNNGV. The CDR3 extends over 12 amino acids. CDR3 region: CASSQEAQPQHF. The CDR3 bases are TGTGCCAGCAGCCAGGAGGCTCAGCCCCAGCATTTT. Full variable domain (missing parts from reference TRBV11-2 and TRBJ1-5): EAGVAQSPRYKIIEKRQSVAFWCNPISGHATLYWYQQILGQGPKLLIQFQNNGVVDDSQLPKDRFSAERLKGVDSTLKIQPAKLEDSAVYLCASSQEAQPQHFGDGTRLSIL.

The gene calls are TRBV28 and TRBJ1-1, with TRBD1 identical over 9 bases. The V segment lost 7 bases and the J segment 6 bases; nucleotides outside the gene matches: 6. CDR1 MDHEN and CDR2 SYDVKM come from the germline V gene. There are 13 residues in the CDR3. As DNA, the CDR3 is TGTGCCAGCACCCCGGGACAGGGAGCTGAAGCTTTCTTT. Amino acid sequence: CASTPGQGAEAFF.

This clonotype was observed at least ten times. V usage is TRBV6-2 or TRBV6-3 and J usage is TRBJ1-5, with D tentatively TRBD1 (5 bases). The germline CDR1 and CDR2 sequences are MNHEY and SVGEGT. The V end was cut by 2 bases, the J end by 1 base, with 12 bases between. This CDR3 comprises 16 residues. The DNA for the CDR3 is TGTGCCAGCAGTTACAGGGCAGGGACGAGCAATCAGCCCCAGCATTTT. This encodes CASSYRAGTSNQPQHF.

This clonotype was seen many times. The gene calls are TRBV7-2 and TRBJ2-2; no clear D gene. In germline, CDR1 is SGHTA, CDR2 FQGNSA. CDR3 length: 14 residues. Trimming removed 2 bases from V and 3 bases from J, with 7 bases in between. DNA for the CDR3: TGTGCCAGCAGCTTACAGTGGCACACCGGGGAGCTGTTTTTT. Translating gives CASSLQWHTGELFF.

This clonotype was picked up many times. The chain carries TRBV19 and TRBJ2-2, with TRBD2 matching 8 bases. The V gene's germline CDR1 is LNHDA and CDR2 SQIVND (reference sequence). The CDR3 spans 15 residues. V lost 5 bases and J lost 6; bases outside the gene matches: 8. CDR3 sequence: CASSRRGRSSGELFF. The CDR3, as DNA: TGTGCCAGTAGTCGACGCGGGAGGAGTTCCGGGGAGCTGTTTTTT.

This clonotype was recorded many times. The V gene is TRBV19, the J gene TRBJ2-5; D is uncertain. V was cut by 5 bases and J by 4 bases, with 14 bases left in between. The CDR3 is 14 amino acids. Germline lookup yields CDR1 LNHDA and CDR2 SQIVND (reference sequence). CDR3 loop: CASSRGPPRETQYF. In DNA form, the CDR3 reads TGTGCCAGTAGTCGCGGCCCTCCGAGAGAGACCCAGTACTTC.

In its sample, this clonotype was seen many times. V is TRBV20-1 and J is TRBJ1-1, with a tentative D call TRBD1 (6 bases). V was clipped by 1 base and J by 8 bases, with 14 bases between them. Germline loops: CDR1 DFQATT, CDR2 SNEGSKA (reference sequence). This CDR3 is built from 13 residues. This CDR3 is CSARGRTVSEAFF. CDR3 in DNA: TGCAGTGCTAGAGGGAGGACAGTATCAGAAGCTTTCTTT.

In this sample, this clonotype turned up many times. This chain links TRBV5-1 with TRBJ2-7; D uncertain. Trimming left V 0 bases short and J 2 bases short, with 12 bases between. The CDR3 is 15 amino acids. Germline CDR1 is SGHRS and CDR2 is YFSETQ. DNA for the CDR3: TGCGCCAGCAGCTTGGACGAAATCACAGCCTACGAGCAGTACTTC. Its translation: CASSLDEITAYEQYF.

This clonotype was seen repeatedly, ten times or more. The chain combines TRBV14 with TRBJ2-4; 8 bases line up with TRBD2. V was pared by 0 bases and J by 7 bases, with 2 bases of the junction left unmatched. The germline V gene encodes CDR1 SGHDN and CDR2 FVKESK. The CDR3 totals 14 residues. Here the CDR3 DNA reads TGTGCCAGCAGCCAAGATGGACTAGCCAACATTCAGTACTTC. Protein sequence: CASSQDGLANIQYF.

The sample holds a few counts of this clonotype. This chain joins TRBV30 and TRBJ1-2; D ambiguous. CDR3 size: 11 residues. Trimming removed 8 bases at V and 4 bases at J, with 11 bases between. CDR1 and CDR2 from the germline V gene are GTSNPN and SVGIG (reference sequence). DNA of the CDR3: TGTGCCCTGCGACGATTCTATGGCTACACCTTC. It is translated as CALRRFYGYTF.

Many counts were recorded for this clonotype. The CDR3 nucleotides read TGTGCCAGTCCGAAGTGGGGTTCGGAGACCCAGTACTTC. Protein sequence: CASPKWGSETQYF. The genes are TRBV6-5 and TRBJ2-5; D ambiguous. Germline-derived CDR1 and CDR2 are MNHEY and SVGAGI. The CDR3 has 13 amino acids. V lost 9 bases to trimming and J lost 5 bases, with 16 bases between them.

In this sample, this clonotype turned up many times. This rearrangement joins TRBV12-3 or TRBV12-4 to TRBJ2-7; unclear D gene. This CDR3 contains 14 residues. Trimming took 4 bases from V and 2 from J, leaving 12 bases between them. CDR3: CASSSTPRAYEQYF. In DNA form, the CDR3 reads TGTGCCAGCAGTTCCACCCCTAGGGCCTACGAGCAGTACTTC.

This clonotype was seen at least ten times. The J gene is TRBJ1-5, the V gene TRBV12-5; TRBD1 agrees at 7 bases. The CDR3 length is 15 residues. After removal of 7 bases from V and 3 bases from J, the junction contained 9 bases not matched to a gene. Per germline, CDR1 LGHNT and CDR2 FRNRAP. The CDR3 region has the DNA TGTGCTAGTGTTAAAGACAGGGAGGACAATCAGCCCCAGCATTTT. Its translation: CASVKDREDNQPQHF.